This entry lists 6 T cell receptor beta chains sequenced from one sample in a study of T cells in Graves' hyperthyroidism and ophthalmopathy. It was RNA transcripts that yielded the amplified TCR beta CDR3 regions. The TCR CDR3 first-round RT-PCR relied on the HTBI primer set. TCRdb re-derived calls from the multiplex PCR reads in MiXCR, one entry per CDR3 protein. The table records approximately 710,000 distinct CDR3 sequences, 15% to 20% of them present only once. Sequences were obtained from blood. All receptors come from a man aged 45 to 65 with Graves' hyperthyroidism.

This clonotype came up many times. The rearrangement links TRBV27 to TRBJ2-3, with TRBD2 matching over 10 bases. The CDR3 sequence is 17 residues long. Looked up from germline, CDR1 is MNHEY and CDR2 is SMNVEV (reference sequence). V dropped 4 bases and J dropped 0; count of bases not matched to a gene: 7. The CDR3 here is CASSSRTSGLSTDTQYF. The CDR3 DNA is TGTGCCAGCAGTTCTCGGACTAGCGGCCTTAGCACAGATACGCAGTATTTT.

In this sample, this clonotype turned up many times. The chain couples TRBV2 to TRBJ2-1; D remains unclear. Germline V CDR1 and CDR2: SNHLY, FYNNEI. Trimming took off 7 bases at V and 1 base at J, with 11 bases between the two ends. The CDR3 has 14 residues. This CDR3 is CASMAVESYNEQFF. The CDR3 bases are TGTGCCAGCATGGCGGTAGAATCCTACAATGAGCAGTTCTTC.

In nucleotides, the CDR3 is TGCGCCAGCAGGGGACAGCCCTCTGGGGCCAACGTCCTGACTTTC. Protein sequence: CASRGQPSGANVLTF. The J gene is TRBJ2-6, the V gene TRBV5-1; 7 bases fit TRBD1. The CDR3 consists of 15 residues. The V gene end was trimmed by 5 bases and the J gene end by 0 bases; junction bases not matched to a gene: 2. Germline V lookup: CDR1 SGHRS, CDR2 YFSETQ.

As to this clonotype: A much more abundant neighbour one base away suggests this may be a read error. The rearrangement uses TRBV12-3 or TRBV12-4 and TRBJ2-1, with D maybe TRBD2 (6 bases). CDR3 length: 15 residues. Trimming removed 11 bases at V and 8 bases at J, with 25 bases between. CDR3 sequence reads: CARKHSGLPQDEQFF. CDR3 nucleotides: TGTGCCCGCAAACATAGCGGTCTCCCTCAGGATGAGCAGTTCTTC.

The genes are TRBV28 and TRBJ2-3; no reliable D call. V lost 2 bases and J lost 2, with 8 bases in between. Germline V gives CDR1 MDHEN, CDR2 SYDVKM. This CDR3 contains 14 residues. The CDR3 DNA reads as TGTGCCAGCAGTTTAGGGAAAAACACAGATACGCAGTATTTT. It specifies CASSLGKNTDTQYF.

This sequence joins TRBV28 and TRBJ1-2; D call uncertain. V was pared by 8 bases and J by 6 bases, with 16 bases between. CDR1 is MDHEN and CDR2 is SYDVKM in the germline V gene. The length of the CDR3 is 13 residues. CDR3 sequence reads: CASGERPGHGYTF. For the CDR3, the DNA is TGTGCCAGCGGGGAGAGACCGGGTCATGGCTACACCTTC.